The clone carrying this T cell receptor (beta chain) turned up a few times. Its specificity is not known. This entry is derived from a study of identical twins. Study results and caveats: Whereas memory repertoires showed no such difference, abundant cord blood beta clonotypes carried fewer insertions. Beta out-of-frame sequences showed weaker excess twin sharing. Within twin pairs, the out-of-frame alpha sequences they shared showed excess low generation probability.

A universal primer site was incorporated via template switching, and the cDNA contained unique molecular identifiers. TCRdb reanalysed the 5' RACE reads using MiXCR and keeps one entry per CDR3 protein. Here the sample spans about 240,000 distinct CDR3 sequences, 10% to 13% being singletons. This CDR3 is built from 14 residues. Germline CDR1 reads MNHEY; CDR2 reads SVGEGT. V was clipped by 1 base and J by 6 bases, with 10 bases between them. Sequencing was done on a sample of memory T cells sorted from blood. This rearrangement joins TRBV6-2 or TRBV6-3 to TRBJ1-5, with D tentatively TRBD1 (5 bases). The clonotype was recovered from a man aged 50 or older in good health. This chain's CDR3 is CASSYLAGRQPQHF. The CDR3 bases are TGTGCCAGCAGTTACTTGGCAGGGCGTCAGCCCCAGCATTTT.